This is a list of T cell receptor beta chains from one sample in a study of cytomegalovirus exposure and HLA in healthy donors. Assay used: immunoSEQ multiplex PCR; TCRdb lists only in-frame clones, some missing. The sample table includes about 65,000 clones. Input material: PBMCs. The receptors shown here come from a boy younger than 18 in good health and CMV-seronegative. Both conserved end residues are part of each CDR3. The D gene is left open where the match is weak.

J gene,D gene,V gene,CDR3 DNA,CDR3 protein
TRBJ2-2,.,TRBV11-3,TGTGCCAGCAGCTTTCGGTCCGGGGTAAACACCGGGGAGCTGTTTTTT,CASSFRSGVNTGELFF
TRBJ1-3,.,TRBV27,TGTGCCAGCAGCCTCAGTGGCGGCTCTGGAAACACCATATATTTT,CASSLSGGSGNTIYF
TRBJ1-1,.,TRBV7-8,TGTGCCAGCAGCTCCTCGACAGATTCGGCGGCTTTCTTT,CASSSSTDSAAFF
TRBJ1-6,TRBD1,TRBV19,TGTGCCAGTATGCCGGGACAGGGCGATTCACCCCTCCACTTT,CASMPGQGDSPLHF
TRBJ2-3,TRBD1,TRBV5-1,TGCGCCAGCAGCTCACGACAGGGGATCACAGATACGCAGTATTTT,CASSSRQGITDTQYF
TRBJ2-1,TRBD2,TRBV6-5,TGTGCCAGCAGTTACTCTGGGGGGGAGTTCTTC,CASSYSGGEFF
TRBJ1-1,.,TRBV5-1,TGCGCCAGCAGCTTAAACGCGGGAAACACTGAAGCTTTCTTT,CASSLNAGNTEAFF
TRBJ1-4,.,TRBV15,TGTGCCACCGGCGGTTTCAATGAAAAACTGTTTTTT,CATGGFNEKLFF
TRBJ2-3,.,TRBV19,TGTGCCAGTAGTACTATGGCAGATACGCAGTATTTT,CASSTMADTQYF
TRBJ2-6,.,TRBV4-3,TGCGCCAGCAGCCAAGATAGTGAAGCTTGGGCCAACGTCCTGACTTTC,CASSQDSEAWANVLTF